These T cell receptor beta chains were read from a single sample in a study of circulating and synovial CD4+ cells in juvenile arthritis. Assay used: immunoSEQ multiplex PCR; TCRdb lists only in-frame clones, some missing. The sample comprises some 35,000 clones, nearly 97% of which are singletons, and 0.15% to 0.2% rests with the top ten. Input material: CD4+ T cells from blood. Receptor source: a human donor with juvenile idiopathic arthritis. Each CDR3 is given with its conserved first and last residue. D genes are given only for firm matches. Only some rows state a clone size, as once, few, many or a class for expanded clones.

>-|TRBD1|15|TRBV15|TRBJ2-1
CATSRDRGANNEQFF
TGTGCCACCAGCAGGGACAGGGGCGCCAACAATGAGCAGTTCTTC
>once|-|14|TRBV2|TRBJ1-2
CAIPDGIANYGYTF
TGTGCCATTCCGGACGGGATAGCTAACTATGGCTACACCTTC
>-|TRBD2|16|TRBV29-1|TRBJ2-7
CSVEDTLAGGSYEQYF
TGCAGCGTCGAAGATACCCTAGCGGGAGGCTCGTACGAGCAGTACTTC
>-|-|14|TRBV6-1|TRBJ1-3
CASSPGESGNTIYF
TGTGCCAGCAGTCCGGGGGAGTCTGGAAACACCATATATTTT
>-|-|16|TRBV5-4|TRBJ1-2
CASSDLSQGGIYGYTF
TGTGCCAGCAGCGACCTATCACAGGGTGGTATTTATGGCTACACCTTC
>-|TRBD1|13|TRBV5-4|TRBJ1-2
CASRRTGGDGYTF
TGTGCCAGCAGGCGGACAGGGGGCGATGGCTACACCTTC
>-|TRBD2|16|TRBV6-6|TRBJ2-1
CASKPIGGGAANEQFF
TGTGCCAGCAAACCAATTGGCGGGGGGGCGGCAAATGAGCAGTTCTTC
>-|TRBD1|14|TRBV6-6|TRBJ2-2
CASVGDSSAGELFF
TGTGCCAGCGTTGGGGACAGCTCCGCCGGGGAGCTGTTTTTT
>-|TRBD1|17|TRBV4-2|TRBJ2-7
CASSQRSGTGFPYEQYF
TGTGCCAGCAGCCAGAGATCCGGGACAGGGTTTCCCTACGAGCAGTACTTC
>once|-|15|TRBV5-1|TRBJ2-5
CASSLTGTLQETQYF
TGCGCCAGCAGCTTAACGGGAACGCTCCAAGAGACCCAGTACTTC
>-|TRBD2|17|TRBV15|TRBJ2-1
CATSRLASMSSYNEQFF
TGTGCCACCAGCCGACTAGCGTCTATGAGCTCCTACAATGAGCAGTTCTTC
>-|TRBD1|16|TRBV30|TRBJ2-7
CAWDRGDLHVAYEQYF
TGTGCCTGGGACAGGGGAGACCTCCACGTAGCCTACGAGCAGTACTTC
>-|-|15|TRBV6-5|TRBJ1-5
CASRPSWGGNQPQHF
TGTGCCAGCAGACCCAGTTGGGGCGGCAATCAGCCCCAGCATTTT
>-|TRBD1|16|TRBV7-2|TRBJ2-5
CASSPRTGLGPETQYF
TGTGCCAGCAGCCCCCGGACAGGGTTGGGACCAGAGACCCAGTACTTC
>once|-|13|TRBV6-5|TRBJ1-1
CASAGRGNTEAFF
TGTGCCAGCGCCGGCAGGGGGAACACTGAAGCTTTCTTT
>-|-|16|TRBV4-2|TRBJ2-1
CASSQVERGSYNEQFF
TGTGCCAGCAGCCAAGTAGAACGGGGCTCCTACAATGAGCAGTTCTTC
>-|TRBD1|14|TRBV6-5|TRBJ1-2
CASSPERGPYGYTF
TGTGCCAGCAGCCCCGAAAGGGGGCCCTATGGCTACACCTTC
>-|TRBD1|18|TRBV27|TRBJ1-2
CASSWTGGSPSPSYGYTF
TGTGCCAGCAGTTGGACAGGGGGCTCCCCGAGCCCCAGCTATGGCTACACCTTC
>-|TRBD1|18|TRBV4-1|TRBJ2-7
CASSQAETGAPGLYEQYF
TGCGCCAGCAGCCAAGCCGAGACAGGGGCCCCCGGTCTCTACGAGCAGTACTTC
>-|TRBD2|16|TRBV5-5|TRBJ2-7
CASSFPHTGGSYEQYF
TGTGCCAGCAGCTTTCCCCACACGGGAGGCTCCTACGAGCAGTACTTC
>-|-|14|TRBV25-1|TRBJ2-7
CASSVGPPGDEQYF
TGTGCCAGCAGTGTAGGGCCCCCGGGGGACGAGCAGTACTTC
>-|-|13|TRBV11-3|TRBJ2-7
CASSPDTSYEQYF
TGTGCCAGCAGCCCCGACACGTCCTACGAGCAGTACTTC
>once|-|12|TRBV28|TRBJ1-1
CASSTPGTEAFF
TGTGCCAGCAGTACCCCGGGAACTGAAGCTTTCTTT
>-|TRBD1|15|TRBV18|TRBJ1-2
CASSPGTGVDYGYTF
TGTGCCAGCTCCCCAGGGACAGGGGTTGACTATGGCTACACCTTC
>once|-|13|TRBV25-1|TRBJ2-5
CASSEYGPGEQYF
TGTGCCAGCAGTGAATATGGCCCCGGGGAGCAGTACTTC
>-|TRBD2|15|TRBV7-3|TRBJ2-2
CASSERGGPTGELFF
TGTGCCAGCAGCGAGCGGGGGGGCCCCACCGGGGAGCTGTTTTTT
>-|-|14|TRBV28|TRBJ2-1
CASSAQQLYGEQFF
TGTGCCAGCAGCGCCCAACAGCTTTACGGTGAGCAGTTCTTC
>-|-|14|TRBV25-1|TRBJ1-2
CASSASATEYGYTF
TGTGCCAGCAGCGCTAGTGCGACAGAGTATGGCTACACCTTC
>-|-|15|TRBV4-2|TRBJ1-2
CASSQDPTGYYGYTF
TGTGCCAGCAGCCAAGACCCGACAGGCTACTATGGCTACACCTTC
>-|-|12|TRBV5-6|TRBJ2-7
CASSFQGYEQYF
TGTGCCAGCAGCTTTCAGGGCTACGAGCAGTACTTC
>-|TRBD1|14|TRBV7-6|TRBJ2-5
CASSLGQGPKTQYF
TGTGCCAGCAGCTTGGGACAGGGACCAAAGACCCAGTACTTC
>-|-|21|TRBV2|TRBJ1-1
CASSRGLARGRGDPMITEAFF
TGTGCCAGCAGTCGTGGGTTAGCGAGAGGCCGTGGTGACCCAATGATCACTGAAGCTTTCTTT
>-|-|15|TRBV25-1|TRBJ1-1
CASSELARDPGEAFF
TGTGCCAGCAGTGAATTAGCCAGGGATCCTGGCGAAGCTTTCTTT
>-|-|14|TRBV27|TRBJ2-2
CASRYRANTGELFF
TGTGCCAGCCGATACAGGGCGAACACCGGGGAGCTGTTTTTT
>-|-|17|TRBV10-2|TRBJ2-2
CASSESRRPTRAGELFF
TGCGCCAGCAGTGAGTCCCGTCGACCAACTAGGGCCGGGGAGCTGTTTTTT
>-|-|14|TRBV18|TRBJ1-1
CASSPGVPNTEAFF
TGTGCCAGCTCACCAGGAGTACCGAACACTGAAGCTTTCTTT
>-|TRBD1|15|TRBV5-1|TRBJ2-7
CASRTGQGNLNEQYF
TGCGCCAGTCGCACTGGACAGGGTAATCTAAACGAGCAGTACTTC
>-|-|10|TRBV28|TRBJ2-7
CASRQYEQYF
TGTGCCAGCAGACAATACGAGCAGTACTTC
>-|-|12|TRBV28|TRBJ1-2
CASSLSNYGYTF
TGTGCCAGCAGCCTCAGTAACTATGGCTACACCTTC
>-|-|15|TRBV9|TRBJ1-5
CASSLEAAGNQPQHF
TGTGCCAGCAGCTTAGAGGCGGCGGGGAATCAGCCCCAGCATTTT
>-|-|16|TRBV5-1|TRBJ1-3
CASSFDRISSGNTIYF
TGCGCCAGCAGCTTCGACAGAATATCCTCTGGAAACACCATATATTTT
>-|TRBD1|11|TRBV2|TRBJ2-1
CASRAGQGWFF
TGTGCCAGCAGAGCGGGACAGGGTTGGTTCTTC
>-|-|15|TRBV19|TRBJ1-1
CASSTWELGGTEAFF
TGTGCCAGTAGTACTTGGGAACTGGGGGGCACTGAAGCTTTCTTT
>-|-|13|TRBV5-1|TRBJ1-2
CASSPGPNYGYTF
TGCGCCAGCAGCCCTGGGCCCAACTATGGCTACACCTTC
>-|TRBD1|14|TRBV19|TRBJ2-7
CACYRDRGIYEQYF
TGTGCCTGTTACCGGGACAGGGGGATCTACGAGCAGTACTTC
>-|-|10|TRBV20-1|TRBJ1-1
CSARNNEAFF
TGCAGTGCTAGGAACAATGAAGCTTTCTTT
>-|-|11|TRBV29-1|TRBJ2-5
CSGNREETQYF
TGCAGCGGTAACAGGGAAGAGACCCAGTACTTC
>-|TRBD2|12|TRBV30|TRBJ2-7
CAWASGAYEQYF
TGTGCCTGGGCTAGCGGGGCCTACGAGCAGTACTTC
>-|TRBD2|16|TRBV6-5|TRBJ2-5
CASSYRRLAEGETQYF
TGTGCCAGCAGTTACAGAAGACTAGCGGAGGGGGAGACCCAGTACTTC
>-|TRBD1|15|TRBV7-2|TRBJ2-1
CASSLVTGAADEQFF
TGTGCCAGCAGCTTAGTGACAGGGGCCGCGGATGAGCAGTTCTTC
>-|TRBD1|14|TRBV18|TRBJ1-5
CASSPPGQYQPQHF
TGTGCCAGCTCACCACCGGGACAGTATCAGCCCCAGCATTTT
>-|-|11|TRBV30|TRBJ1-2
CAWSNRDGYTF
TGTGCCTGGAGCAACAGGGATGGCTACACCTTC